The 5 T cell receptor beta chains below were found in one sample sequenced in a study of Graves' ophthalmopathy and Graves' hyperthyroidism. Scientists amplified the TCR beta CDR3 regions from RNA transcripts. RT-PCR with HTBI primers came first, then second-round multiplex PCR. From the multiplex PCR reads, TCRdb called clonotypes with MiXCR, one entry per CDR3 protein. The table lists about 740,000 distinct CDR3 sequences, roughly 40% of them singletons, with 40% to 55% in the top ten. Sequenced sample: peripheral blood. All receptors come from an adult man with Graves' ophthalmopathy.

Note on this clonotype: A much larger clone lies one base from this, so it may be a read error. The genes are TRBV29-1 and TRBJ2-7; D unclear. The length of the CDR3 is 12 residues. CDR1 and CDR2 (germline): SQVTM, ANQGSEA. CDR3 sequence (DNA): TGCAGCGTTGAGGGCACACCCTACGAGCAGCACTTC. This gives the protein CSVEGTPYEQHF.

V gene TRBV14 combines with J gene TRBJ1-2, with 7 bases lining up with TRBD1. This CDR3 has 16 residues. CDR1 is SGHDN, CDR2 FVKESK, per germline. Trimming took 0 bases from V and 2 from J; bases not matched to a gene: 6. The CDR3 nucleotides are TGTGCCAGCAGCCAAGATCTTAGACAGGGAAACTATGGCTACACCTTC. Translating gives CASSQDLRQGNYGYTF. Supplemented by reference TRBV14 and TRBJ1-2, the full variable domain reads EAGVTQFPSHSVIEKGQTVTLRCDPISGHDNLYWYRRVMGKEIKFLLHFVKESKQDESGMPNNRFLAERTGGTYSTLKVQPAELEDSGVYFCASSQDLRQGNYGYTFGSGTRLTVV.

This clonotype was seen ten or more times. The CDR3 loop is CASRTAGDVLEQYF. DNA for the CDR3: TGTGCCAGCAGGACGGCGGGAGACGTCCTCGAGCAGTACTTC. The gene calls are TRBV2 and TRBJ2-7, with 7 bases identical to TRBD2. Germline values: CDR1 SNHLY, CDR2 FYNNEI. With V trimmed by 6 bases and J by 6 bases, 11 bases remained unmatched. The CDR3 sequence is 14 residues long.

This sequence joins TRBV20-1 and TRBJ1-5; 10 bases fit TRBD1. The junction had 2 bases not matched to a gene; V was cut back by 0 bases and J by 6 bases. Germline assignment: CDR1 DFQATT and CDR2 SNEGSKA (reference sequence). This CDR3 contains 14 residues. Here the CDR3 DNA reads TGCAGTGCTAGAGAGGACAGGGGGGCTCAGCCCCAGCATTTT. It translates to CSAREDRGAQPQHF.

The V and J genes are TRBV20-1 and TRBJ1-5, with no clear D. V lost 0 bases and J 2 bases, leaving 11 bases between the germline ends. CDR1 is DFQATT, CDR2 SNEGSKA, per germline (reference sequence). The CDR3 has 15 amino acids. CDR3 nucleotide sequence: TGCAGTGCTAGAGATTGGGGTCGCGGCAATCAGCCCCAGCATTTT. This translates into CSARDWGRGNQPQHF.